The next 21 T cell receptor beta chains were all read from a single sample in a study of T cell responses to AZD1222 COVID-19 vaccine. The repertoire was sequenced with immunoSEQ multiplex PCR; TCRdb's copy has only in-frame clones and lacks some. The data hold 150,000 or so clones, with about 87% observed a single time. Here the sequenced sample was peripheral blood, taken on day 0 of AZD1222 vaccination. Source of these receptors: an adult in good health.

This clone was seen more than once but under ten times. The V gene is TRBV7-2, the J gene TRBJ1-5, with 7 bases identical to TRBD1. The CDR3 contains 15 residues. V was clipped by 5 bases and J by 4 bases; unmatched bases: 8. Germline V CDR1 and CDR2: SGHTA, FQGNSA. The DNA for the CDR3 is TGTGCCAGCAGCCCCTCTCAGGGGGGTAATCAGCCCCAGCATTTT. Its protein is CASSPSQGGNQPQHF. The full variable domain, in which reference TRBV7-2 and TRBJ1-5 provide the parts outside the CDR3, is GAGVSQSPSNKVTEKGKDVELRCDPISGHTALYWYRQSLGQGLEFLIYFQGNSAPDKSGLPSDRFSAERTGGSVSTLTIQRTQQEDSAVYLCASSPSQGGNQPQHFGDGTRLSIL.

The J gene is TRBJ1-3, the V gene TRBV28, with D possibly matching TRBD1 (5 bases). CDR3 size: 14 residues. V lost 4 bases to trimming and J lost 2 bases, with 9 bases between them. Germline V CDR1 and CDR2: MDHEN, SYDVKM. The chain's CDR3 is CASSWGGTGNTIYF. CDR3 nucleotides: TGTGCCAGCAGTTGGGGGGGTACTGGAAACACCATATATTTT.

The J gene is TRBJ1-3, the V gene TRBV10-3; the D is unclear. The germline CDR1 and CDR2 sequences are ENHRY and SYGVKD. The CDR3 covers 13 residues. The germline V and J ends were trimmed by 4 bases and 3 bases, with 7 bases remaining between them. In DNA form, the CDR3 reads TGTGCCATCAGTGCTTACGGTGGAAACACCATATATTTT. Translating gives CAISAYGGNTIYF.

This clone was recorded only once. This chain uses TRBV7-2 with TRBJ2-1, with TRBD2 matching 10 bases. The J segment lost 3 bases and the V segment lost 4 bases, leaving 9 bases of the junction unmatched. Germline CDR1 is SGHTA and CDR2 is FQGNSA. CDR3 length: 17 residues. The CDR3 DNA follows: TGTGCCAGCAGCTCAATTCCAAGGACTAGCGGCTACAATGAGCAGTTCTTC. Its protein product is CASSSIPRTSGYNEQFF.

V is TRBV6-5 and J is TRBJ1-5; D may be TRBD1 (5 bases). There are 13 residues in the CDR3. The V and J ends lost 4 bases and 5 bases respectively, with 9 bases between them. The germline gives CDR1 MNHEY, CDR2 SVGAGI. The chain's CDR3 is CASSWGTDQPQHF. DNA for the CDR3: TGTGCCAGCAGTTGGGGGACGGATCAGCCCCAGCATTTT.

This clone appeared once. CDR3 nucleotides: TGTGCCAGCAGTCCCCGGGGCGCGGGCTCACCCCTCCACTTT. Its translation: CASSPRGAGSPLHF. This sequence joins TRBV28 and TRBJ1-6, with D maybe TRBD1 (5 bases). With 5 bases removed from V and 10 bases from J, the gap between germline ends came to 15 bases. CDR3 size: 14 residues. In germline, CDR1 is MDHEN, CDR2 SYDVKM.

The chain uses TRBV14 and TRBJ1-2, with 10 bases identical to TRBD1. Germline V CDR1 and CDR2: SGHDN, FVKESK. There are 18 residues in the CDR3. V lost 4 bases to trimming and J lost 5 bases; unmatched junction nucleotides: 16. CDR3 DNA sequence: TGTGCCAGCAGCCCCGCCCTTCTAACGAGGACAGGGGGGTATGGCTACACCTTC. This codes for CASSPALLTRTGGYGYTF.

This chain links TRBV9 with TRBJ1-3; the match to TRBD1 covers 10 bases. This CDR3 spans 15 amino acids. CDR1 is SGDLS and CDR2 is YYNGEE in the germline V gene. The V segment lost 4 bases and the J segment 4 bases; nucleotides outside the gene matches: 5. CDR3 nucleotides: TGTGCCAGCAGCAAAAGACAGGGGGCGGGAAACACCATATATTTT. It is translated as CASSKRQGAGNTIYF.

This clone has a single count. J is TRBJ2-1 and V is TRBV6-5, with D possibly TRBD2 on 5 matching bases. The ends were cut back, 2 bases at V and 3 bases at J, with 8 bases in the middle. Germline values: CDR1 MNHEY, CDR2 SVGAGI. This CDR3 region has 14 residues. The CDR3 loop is CASSYLSDYNEQFF. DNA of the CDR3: TGTGCCAGCAGTTACCTTAGCGACTACAATGAGCAGTTCTTC.

As DNA, the CDR3 is TGTGCCAGCCTCCGGGACAGCACAGACAATGAGCAGTTCTTC. Translation: CASLRDSTDNEQFF. V is TRBV5-5 and J is TRBJ2-1; the match to TRBD1 covers 7 bases. The J segment lost 5 bases and the V segment lost 7 bases, leaving 9 bases of the junction unmatched. The germline CDR1 and CDR2 sequences are SGHKS and YYEKEE (reference sequence). The CDR3 is 14 amino acids.

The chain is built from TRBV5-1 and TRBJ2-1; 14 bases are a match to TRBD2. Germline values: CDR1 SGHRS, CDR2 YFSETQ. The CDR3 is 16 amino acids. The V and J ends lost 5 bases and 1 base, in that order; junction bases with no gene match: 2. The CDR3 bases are TGCGCCAGCAGGACTAGCGGGGGGGCTTCCTACAATGAGCAGTTCTTC. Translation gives CASRTSGGASYNEQFF.

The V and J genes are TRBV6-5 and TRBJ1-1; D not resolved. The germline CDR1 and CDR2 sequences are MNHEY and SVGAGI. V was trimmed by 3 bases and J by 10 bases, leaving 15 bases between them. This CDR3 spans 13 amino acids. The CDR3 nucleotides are TGTGCCAGCAGTTATGGTGACCCCGGACGAGCTTTCTTT. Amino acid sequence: CASSYGDPGRAFF.

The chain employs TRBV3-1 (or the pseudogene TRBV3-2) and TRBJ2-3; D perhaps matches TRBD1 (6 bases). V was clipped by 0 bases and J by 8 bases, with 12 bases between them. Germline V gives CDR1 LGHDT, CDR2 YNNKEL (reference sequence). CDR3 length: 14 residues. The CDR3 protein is CASSQDSGVGTQYF. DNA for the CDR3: TGTGCCAGCAGCCAAGATTCAGGGGTCGGTACGCAGTATTTT.

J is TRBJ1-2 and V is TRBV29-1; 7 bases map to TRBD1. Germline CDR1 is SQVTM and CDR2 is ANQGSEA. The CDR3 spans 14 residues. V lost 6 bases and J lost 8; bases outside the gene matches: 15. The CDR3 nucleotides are TGCAGCGTCCCGGCATCTCTCTACAGGGGAGGCTACACCTTC. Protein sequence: CSVPASLYRGGYTF.

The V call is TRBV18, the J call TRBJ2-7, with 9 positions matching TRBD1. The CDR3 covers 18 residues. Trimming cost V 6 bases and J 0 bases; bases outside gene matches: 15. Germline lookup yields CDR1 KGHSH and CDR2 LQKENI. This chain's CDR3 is CASSPTATGTGSSYEQYF. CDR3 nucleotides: TGTGCCAGCTCGCCAACCGCGACCGGGACAGGGAGCTCCTACGAGCAGTACTTC.

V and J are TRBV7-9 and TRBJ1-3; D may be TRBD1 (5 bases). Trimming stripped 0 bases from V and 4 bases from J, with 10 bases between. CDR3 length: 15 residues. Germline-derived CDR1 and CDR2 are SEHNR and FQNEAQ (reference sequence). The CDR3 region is CASSLAQGSGNTIYF. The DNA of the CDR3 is TGTGCCAGCAGCTTAGCGCAGGGCTCGGGAAACACCATATATTTT.

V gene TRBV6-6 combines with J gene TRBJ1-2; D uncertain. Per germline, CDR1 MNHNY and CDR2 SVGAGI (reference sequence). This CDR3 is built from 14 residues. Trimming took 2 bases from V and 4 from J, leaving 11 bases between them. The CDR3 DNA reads TGTGCCAGCAGTTACCTCGAGAACTCCTATGGCTACACCTTC. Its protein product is CASSYLENSYGYTF.

CDR3 in DNA: TGTGCCAGCAGTTCCCCCGCGGGACAGATCAATCAGCCCCAGCATTTT. It translates to CASSSPAGQINQPQHF. The genes are TRBV2 and TRBJ1-5, with TRBD1 matching 7 bases. This CDR3 contains 16 residues. V was pared by 5 bases and J by 3 bases, with 10 bases of the junction left unmatched. Germline CDR1 is SNHLY and CDR2 is FYNNEI.

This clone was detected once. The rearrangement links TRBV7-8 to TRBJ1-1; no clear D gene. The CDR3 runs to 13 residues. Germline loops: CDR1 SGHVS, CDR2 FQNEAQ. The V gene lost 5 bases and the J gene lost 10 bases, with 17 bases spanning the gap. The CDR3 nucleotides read TGTGCCAGCAGCCCAGATACAAGGGAGACAGCTTTCTTT. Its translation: CASSPDTRETAFF.

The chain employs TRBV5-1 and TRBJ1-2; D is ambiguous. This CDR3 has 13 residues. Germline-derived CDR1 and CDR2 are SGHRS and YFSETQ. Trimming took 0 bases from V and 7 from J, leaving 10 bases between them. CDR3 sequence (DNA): TGCGCCAGCAGCTTGGCCGTAGGGTCTGGCTACACCTTC. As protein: CASSLAVGSGYTF.

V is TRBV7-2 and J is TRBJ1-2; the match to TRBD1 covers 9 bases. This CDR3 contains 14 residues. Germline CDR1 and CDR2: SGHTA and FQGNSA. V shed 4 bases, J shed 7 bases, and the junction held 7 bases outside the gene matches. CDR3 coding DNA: TGTGCCAGCAGCTACTCCGGGACAGGGACTGGCTACACCTTC. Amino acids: CASSYSGTGTGYTF.